Listed here are 32 T cell receptor beta chains from one sample, sequenced in a study of CD8+ T cells in alopecia areata. Specified treatment: oral pan-JAK inhibitor, 5-10 mg twice daily. Extracted RNA was reverse transcribed, and the resulting cDNA served as sequencing template. Using immunoSEQ multiplex PCR, the repertoire was profiled, and TCRdb retains in-frame clones only, with some absent. The data hold 110,000 or so clones, with roughly 56% observed a single time. Sequenced here: CD4+ T cells sorted from blood, sampled at week 24, from a patient treated with tofacitinib. The receptors here all came from a human donor with alopecia areata.

The table lists this clone with many counts. The junction shows a germline mismatch at one end, possibly a read error. The chain recombines TRBV7-7 with TRBJ2-5; 7 bases are a match to TRBD1. Looked up from germline, CDR1 is SSHAT and CDR2 is FNYEAQ (reference sequence). The CDR3 sequence is 13 residues long. The CDR3 DNA reads as TGTGCTAGCAGCCTCGACAGGGAAGAGACCCAGTACTTC. Translation gives CASSLDREETQYF. The complete variable domain, with remaining parts taken from reference TRBV7-7 and TRBJ2-5, reads GAGVSQSPRYKVTKRGQDVTLRCDPISSHATLYWYQQALGQGPEFLTYFNYEAQPDKSGLPSDRFSAERPEGSISTLTIQRTEQRDSAMYRCASSLDREETQYFGPGTRLLVL.

This clone was found a few times. V gene TRBV6-5 combines with J gene TRBJ2-1, with 8 bases identical to TRBD1. Trimming cost V 7 bases and J 4 bases; bases outside gene matches: 3. The V gene's germline CDR1 is MNHEY and CDR2 SVGAGI. The CDR3 has 13 residues. DNA for the CDR3: TGTGCCAGCAAACAGGGGGGATACAATGAGCAGTTCTTC. It translates to CASKQGGYNEQFF.

The CDR3 protein is CSVDKGATEAFF. Here the CDR3 DNA reads TGCAGCGTTGATAAAGGGGCCACTGAAGCTTTCTTT. The genes are TRBV29-1 and TRBJ1-1; D might be TRBD1 (5 bases). CDR1 SQVTM and CDR2 ANQGSEA come from the germline V gene. The germline V and J ends were trimmed by 3 bases and 4 bases, with 9 bases remaining between them. CDR3 length: 12 amino acids.

V and J are TRBV7-2 and TRBJ2-5; D ambiguous. Germline V gene data show CDR1 as SGHTA and CDR2 as FQGNSA. The germline V and J ends were trimmed by 3 bases and 5 bases, with 7 bases remaining between them. The CDR3 is 12 residues long. The CDR3, as DNA: TGTGCCAGCAGCTTTGATAGGGAGACCCAGTACTTC. It encodes CASSFDRETQYF.

The chain links TRBV5-1 to TRBJ2-7, with D tentatively TRBD1 or TRBD2 (5 bases each). V was clipped by 5 bases and J by 0 bases, with 9 bases between them. The CDR3 runs to 13 residues. CDR1 is SGHRS and CDR2 is YFSETQ in the germline V gene. The CDR3 coding sequence is TGCGCCAGCAGGGCCGGGACCTCCTACGAGCAGTACTTC. It is translated as CASRAGTSYEQYF.

The chain recombines TRBV2 with TRBJ2-7, with TRBD1 identical over 11 bases. The V gene end was trimmed by 8 bases and the J gene end by 3 bases; junction bases not matched to a gene: 0. The CDR3 has 12 amino acids. CDR1 is SNHLY and CDR2 is FYNNEI in the germline V gene. The CDR3 sequence is CASGTGGYEQYF. As DNA, the CDR3 is TGTGCCAGCGGGACAGGGGGCTACGAGCAGTACTTC.

Only a few counts were recorded for this clone. V is TRBV2 and J is TRBJ2-1; TRBD2 might be the D (6 bases). The CDR3 covers 13 residues. Germline V gives CDR1 SNHLY, CDR2 FYNNEI. The V end was cut by 7 bases, the J end by 13 bases, with 20 bases between. The DNA of the CDR3 is TGTGCCAGCAAAAATGATTTGGCTAGCGCTCAGTTCTTC. Its translation is CASKNDLASAQFF.

About this clone itself: The identical CDR3 is also encoded by other nucleotide sequences in the sample. The chain has TRBV30 and TRBJ1-2; D uncertain. Germline V gene lookup returns CDR1 GTSNPN and CDR2 SVGIG (reference sequence). CDR3 size: 11 residues. V lost 0 bases and J lost 5, with 4 bases in between. CDR3 in DNA: TGTGCCTGGAGTGTAGGGTATGGCTACACCTTC. Its protein is CAWSVGYGYTF.

The V call is TRBV2, the J call TRBJ1-2; tentative D call: TRBD1 (6 bases). CDR3 size: 14 residues. CDR1 and CDR2 (germline): SNHLY, FYNNEI. V gave up 4 bases and J gave up 7 bases, with 16 bases separating them. CDR3 nucleotide sequence: TGTGCCAGCAGTGCGTCTGGGACAAGTCTTGGCTACACCTTC. Protein: CASSASGTSLGYTF.

The CDR3 protein is CASSFWGVSKETQYF. DNA of the CDR3: TGTGCCAGCAGCTTTTGGGGAGTCTCTAAAGAGACCCAGTACTTC. The rearrangement uses TRBV7-2 and TRBJ2-5; TRBD2 might be the D (5 bases). Trimming removed 3 bases at V and 3 bases at J, with 14 bases between. CDR1 SGHTA and CDR2 FQGNSA come from the germline V gene. The CDR3 totals 15 residues.

This clone is a singleton in its sample. The chain uses TRBV5-1 and TRBJ2-3, with a weak D call TRBD1 (5 bases). Per germline, CDR1 SGHRS and CDR2 YFSETQ. CDR3 size: 12 residues. V lost 4 bases, J lost 7 bases, and 10 bases lay in between. CDR3 coding DNA: TGCGCCAGCAGCCCGGACACTAATACGCAGTATTTT. The encoded protein is CASSPDTNTQYF.

In this sample, this clone turned up a few times. The sample has other DNA sequences that encode this CDR3 too. The chain employs TRBV29-1 and TRBJ1-1, with 7 bases aligning to TRBD1. The CDR3 spans 13 residues. V was pared by 4 bases and J by 0 bases, with 2 bases of the junction left unmatched. Germline values: CDR1 SQVTM, CDR2 ANQGSEA. DNA of the CDR3: TGCAGCGTTGTGAGGGGGCTGAACACTGAAGCTTTCTTT. Translated, it gives CSVVRGLNTEAFF.

This chain uses TRBV2 with TRBJ1-2; 9 bases are shared with TRBD1. This CDR3 has 13 residues. CDR1 and CDR2 from the germline V gene are SNHLY and FYNNEI. V shed 7 bases and J 7 bases; nucleotides not matched to a gene: 7. CDR3 nucleotides: TGTGCCAGCACCTTGACAGGGGGACTTGGCTACACCTTC. It is translated as CASTLTGGLGYTF. Using reference TRBV2 and TRBJ1-2 for the parts outside the CDR3, the full variable domain is EPEVTQTPSHQVTQMGQEVILRCVPISNHLYFYWYRQILGQKVEFLVSFYNNEISEKSEIFDDQFSVERPDGSNFTLKIRSTKLEDSAMYFCASTLTGGLGYTFGSGTRLTVV.

This clone was detected once. This rearrangement joins TRBV25-1 to TRBJ1-4; D not certain. Germline loops: CDR1 MGHDK, CDR2 SYGVNS. Deletions cut 7 bases from V and 0 bases from J, with 6 bases between. This CDR3 has 13 residues. DNA for the CDR3: TGTGCCAGCAAGCGTGCAACTAATGAAAAACTGTTTTTT. It specifies CASKRATNEKLFF.

V usage is TRBV6-5 and J usage is TRBJ1-5; no definite D call. CDR1 is MNHEY, CDR2 SVGAGI, per germline. This CDR3 has 13 amino acids. The V and J ends lost 2 bases and 6 bases respectively, with 8 bases between them. CDR3 DNA sequence: TGTGCCAGCAGTTACGATTTGGGTCAGCCCCAGCATTTT. Protein sequence: CASSYDLGQPQHF.

This chain links TRBV25-1 with TRBJ1-2, with D unclear. CDR3 length equals 13 residues. V was cut by 2 bases and J by 8 bases, with 12 bases left in between. Germline V gives CDR1 MGHDK, CDR2 SYGVNS. In DNA form, the CDR3 reads TGTGCCAGCAGTGAACATTTTGGGGTAGGCTACACCTTC. It is translated as CASSEHFGVGYTF.

The gene calls are TRBV30 and TRBJ1-6; D is unresolved. The V gene lost 0 bases and the J gene lost 5 bases, with 8 bases spanning the gap. The CDR3 totals 14 residues. Germline CDR1 reads GTSNPN; CDR2 reads SVGIG (reference sequence). CDR3 in amino acids: CAWSVAGNNSPLHF. The CDR3 bases are TGTGCCTGGAGTGTAGCTGGAAATAATTCACCCCTCCACTTT.

The rearrangement joins TRBV15 to TRBJ1-6; D unclear. The V gene's germline CDR1 is LNHNV and CDR2 YYDKDF (reference sequence). CDR3 length equals 14 residues. Trimming removed 0 bases from V and 10 bases from J, with 10 bases in between. CDR3 in amino acids: CATSRDVGRSPLHF. CDR3 DNA: TGTGCCACCAGCAGAGATGTAGGGCGATCACCCCTCCACTTT.

This clone was seen a handful of times. The gene calls are TRBV7-2 and TRBJ2-2, with D perhaps TRBD1 (6 bases). The CDR3 is 15 residues long. V shed 5 bases and J shed 0 bases, with 10 bases lying between them. Germline lookup yields CDR1 SGHTA and CDR2 FQGNSA. CDR3 DNA sequence: TGTGCCAGCAGCCGGGACAAACCGAACACCGGGGAGCTGTTTTTT. Its protein is CASSRDKPNTGELFF.

This clone was observed a few times. This sequence joins TRBV7-2 and TRBJ1-2; 8 bases align to TRBD1. There are 15 residues in the CDR3. The junction had 8 bases not matched to a gene; V was cut back by 5 bases and J by 3 bases. CDR1 and CDR2 (germline): SGHTA, FQGNSA. CDR3 DNA sequence: TGTGCCAGCAGCCAAGGACAGGGTATTTACTATGGCTACACCTTC. Protein product: CASSQGQGIYYGYTF.

V usage is TRBV2 and J usage is TRBJ1-2; D is unresolved. Deletions cut 6 bases from V and 8 bases from J, with 13 bases between. The length of the CDR3 is 12 residues. Germline CDR1 SNHLY, CDR2 FYNNEI. CDR3 sequence (DNA): TGTGCCAGCAGCGCTGACAAAGGAGGCTACACCTTC. This translates into CASSADKGGYTF.

V and J are TRBV30 and TRBJ2-5; TRBD2 aligns across 13 bases. The germline CDR1 and CDR2 sequences are GTSNPN and SVGIG (reference sequence). This CDR3 has 14 amino acids. The J segment lost 7 bases and the V segment lost 7 bases, leaving 9 bases of the junction unmatched. The CDR3 region is CASRTSGGSGTQYF. The CDR3 DNA follows: TGTGCCTCAAGGACTAGCGGGGGATCTGGGACCCAGTACTTC.

The chain uses TRBV25-1 and TRBJ1-4; tentatively, D is TRBD1 (6 bases). With 1 base removed from V and 8 bases from J, the gap between germline ends came to 14 bases. This CDR3 region has 15 residues. Germline CDR1 reads MGHDK; CDR2 reads SYGVNS. The CDR3 DNA sequence: TGTGCCAGCAGTGAATGGGAGACAGGAAGAGAAAAACTGTTTTTT. Protein: CASSEWETGREKLFF. Using reference TRBV25-1 and TRBJ1-4 for the parts outside the CDR3, the full variable domain is EADIYQTPRYLVIGTGKKITLECSQTMGHDKMYWYQQDPGMELHLIHYSYGVNSTEKGDLSSESTVSRIRTEHFPLTLESARPSHTSQYLCASSEWETGREKLFFGSGTQLSVL.

This rearrangement joins TRBV4-2 to TRBJ1-6; possible D gene TRBD1, 6 bases. V shed 0 bases and J shed 11 bases, with 11 bases lying between them. Germline values: CDR1 LGHNA, CDR2 YNFKEQ. This CDR3 has 14 amino acids. The CDR3 nucleotides read TGTGCCAGCAGCCAAGAAGGGGGGAAGACACCCCTCCACTTT. Its translation: CASSQEGGKTPLHF.

This chain connects TRBV4-3 to TRBJ1-2; 7 positions match TRBD1. This CDR3 region has 16 residues. With 0 bases clipped from V and 2 bases from J, the junction kept 6 bases outside the gene matches. Germline CDR1 and CDR2: LGHNA and YSLEER. Here the CDR3 reads CASSQDEGRGNYGYTF. DNA of the CDR3: TGCGCCAGCAGCCAAGATGAGGGCAGGGGGAACTATGGCTACACCTTC.

The chain couples TRBV5-1 to TRBJ2-7; D is ambiguous. Per germline, CDR1 SGHRS and CDR2 YFSETQ. The CDR3 has 11 residues. V was pared by 2 bases and J by 5 bases, with 5 bases between. The DNA of the CDR3 is TGCGCCAGCAGCTTTAGGAACGAGCAGTACTTC. This sequence encodes CASSFRNEQYF.

This rearrangement joins TRBV30 to TRBJ1-1, with 7 bases fitting TRBD1. Losses at the gene ends were 3 bases for V and 9 bases for J; bases not matched to a gene: 10. The CDR3 has 13 residues. The germline V gene has CDR1 GTSNPN and CDR2 SVGIG (reference sequence). CDR3 sequence: CAWRAGPGQKAFF. Here the CDR3 DNA reads TGTGCCTGGAGAGCTGGACCGGGACAGAAAGCTTTCTTT. The full variable domain, in which reference TRBV30 and TRBJ1-1 provide the parts outside the CDR3, is SQTIHQWPATLVQPVGSPLSLECTVEGTSNPNLYWYRQAAGRGLQLLFYSVGIGQISSEVPQNLSASRPQDRQFILSSKKLLLSDSGFYLCAWRAGPGQKAFFGQGTRLTVV.

V is TRBV2 and J is TRBJ2-1, with D unresolved. The V gene lost 5 bases and the J gene lost 6 bases, with 8 bases spanning the gap. The germline V gene has CDR1 SNHLY and CDR2 FYNNEI. This CDR3 region has 12 residues. CDR3 bases: TGTGCCAGCAGTTACACAATCAATGAGCAGTTCTTC. This gives the protein CASSYTINEQFF.

The chain has TRBV5-4 and TRBJ1-2; perhaps TRBD1 as D (5 bases). CDR3 length equals 16 residues. Deletions cut 0 bases from V and 7 bases from J, with 19 bases between. Germline V gene data show CDR1 as SGHNT and CDR2 as YYREEE (reference sequence). For the CDR3, the DNA is TGTGCCAGCAGCTTGGAGTCAGGCAGGGTAATGGGTGGCTACACCTTC. This translates into CASSLESGRVMGGYTF.

This clone has more than one count but fewer than ten. The chain couples TRBV29-1 to TRBJ1-2; 7 positions match TRBD1. J was trimmed by 0 bases and V by 6 bases; bases with no gene match: 13. This CDR3 is 16 amino acids long. Germline V gene data show CDR1 as SQVTM and CDR2 as ANQGSEA. The CDR3 sequence is CSVNSQGSLANYGYTF. CDR3 DNA sequence: TGCAGCGTCAACTCACAGGGGAGTTTAGCTAACTATGGCTACACCTTC.

The chain combines TRBV29-1 with TRBJ1-3; 7 nucleotides align to TRBD1. Unmatched junction bases numbered 3, after V lost 6 bases and J lost 1 base. CDR3 length: 13 residues. Germline CDR1 SQVTM, CDR2 ANQGSEA. The CDR3 bases are TGCAGCGTCCGGGACAGTTCTGGAAACACCATATATTTT. Amino acids: CSVRDSSGNTIYF.

The rearrangement uses TRBV7-9 and TRBJ1-4; D unresolved. Trimming pared 1 base from V and 7 bases from J, leaving 1 base between. The length of the CDR3 is 11 residues. Per germline, CDR1 SEHNR and CDR2 FQNEAQ (reference sequence). The CDR3 DNA reads as TGTGCCAGCAGCTTAGTTGAAAAACTGTTTTTT. Its translation is CASSLVEKLFF. Full variable domain (rest looked up from reference TRBV7-9 and TRBJ1-4): DTGVSQNPRHKITKRGQNVTFRCDPISEHNRLYWYRQTLGQGPEFLTYFQNEAQLEKSRLLSDRFSAERPKGSFSTLEIQRTEQGDSAMYLCASSLVEKLFFGSGTQLSVL.